Only a few counts were recorded for the clone carrying this T cell receptor (beta chain). Its target is not known. This may stem from a read error, because a much larger clone lies one nucleotide away. Deletions cut 3 bases from V and 5 bases from J, with 10 bases between. In germline, CDR1 is LNHDA, CDR2 SQIVND (reference sequence). This CDR3 is built from 14 residues. The data were taken from a study of metastatic and nonmetastatic thyroid tumors. For the study at large: Comparison of repertoires was carried out across blood and tumor or nodule tissue from malignant and benign thyroid patients.

Original analysis: The authors used CDR3 differences across clinicopathological groups to build a distant-metastasis classifier for papillary thyroid cancer. MiXCR was used by TCRdb to re-call the PCR reads. TCRdb, not the authors, supplied the V and J calls. The table records about 64,000 clones, about 4% of them present only once. Every patient was untreated before thyroid surgery. Study-level points and caveats: It was reportedly found that TCR beta diversity was significantly higher in malignant thyroid tumors than in benign nodules, a difference seen in both blood and tumor samples.

Sequencing was carried out using blood. This sequence joins TRBV19 and TRBJ1-4; D gene uncertain. The origin of this receptor is a female donor with papillary thyroid cancer or a benign thyroid nodule (not recorded which). Some clones in this sample may be carry-over from other donors' samples. The CDR3 here is CASSIRRVNEKLFF. CDR3 in DNA: TGTGCCAGTAGTATCCGTAGAGTGAATGAAAAACTGTTTTTT.